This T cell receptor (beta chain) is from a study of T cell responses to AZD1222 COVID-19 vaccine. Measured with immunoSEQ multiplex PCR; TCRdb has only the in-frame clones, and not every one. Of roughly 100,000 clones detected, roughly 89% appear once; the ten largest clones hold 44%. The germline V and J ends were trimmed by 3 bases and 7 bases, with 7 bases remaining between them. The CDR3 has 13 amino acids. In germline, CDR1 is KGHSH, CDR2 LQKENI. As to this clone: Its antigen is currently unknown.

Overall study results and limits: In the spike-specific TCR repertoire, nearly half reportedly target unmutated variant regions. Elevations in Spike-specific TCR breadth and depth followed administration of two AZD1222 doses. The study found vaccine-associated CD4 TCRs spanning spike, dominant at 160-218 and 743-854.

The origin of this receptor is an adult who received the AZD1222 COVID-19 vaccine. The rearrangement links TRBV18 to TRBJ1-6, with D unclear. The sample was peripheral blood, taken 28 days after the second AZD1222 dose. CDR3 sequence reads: CASSPSENSPLHF. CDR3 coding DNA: TGTGCCAGCTCACCCTCGGAAAATTCACCCCTCCACTTT. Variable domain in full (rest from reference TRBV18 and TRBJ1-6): NAGVMQNPRHLVRRRGQEARLRCSPMKGHSHVYWYRQLPEEGLKFMVYLQKENIIDESGMPKERFSAEFPKEGPSILRIQQVVRGDSAAYFCASSPSENSPLHFGNGTRLTVT.